The T cell receptor beta chain described here comes from a study of cytomegalovirus exposure and HLA in healthy donors. Findings of the study overall: A list of approximately 150 TCR beta chains associated with cytomegalovirus was given. Some V segments, including TRBV6-2 and TRBV6-3, were excluded as indistinguishable.

Worth noting for this clone: Its antigen is undetermined.

With 2 bases clipped from V and 3 bases from J, the junction kept 4 bases outside the gene matches. The CDR3 totals 15 residues. Germline assignment: CDR1 SGHRS and CDR2 YFSETQ. A multiplex PCR was run with 60 Vbeta primers and 13 Jbeta primers. Repertoires were generated with immunoSEQ multiplex PCR, while TCRdb's copy carries only in-frame clones and drops some. The table has approximately 92,000 clones, around four fifths seen once; the top ten hold around 6.6%. The TCR comes from a man aged 50 to 60 in good health and CMV-seropositive. The sample taken for sequencing was PBMCs. V usage is TRBV5-1 and J usage is TRBJ2-1; TRBD2 matches at 8 bases. CDR3 region: CASSFGGAGYNEQFF. The CDR3 coding sequence is TGCGCCAGCAGCTTCGGGGGGGCCGGCTACAATGAGCAGTTCTTC.